A selection of T cell receptor beta chains follows, all from one sample in a study of CD8 T cells in ankylosing spondylitis. MiXCR, applied by TCRdb to the 5' RACE reads, yields one record per CDR3 protein. Among more than 650,000 distinct CDR3 sequences, 10% to 15% were seen once, and the ten largest hold about 0.49%. Material: blood, either unsorted or a sorted T cell fraction (not recorded which). Source of these receptors: a male donor with ankylosing spondylitis. Each CDR3 is given with its conserved first and last residue. D genes are given only for firm matches. Clone size, where shown, is once, few, many, or a class for clones that have expanded.

j_call,v_call,d_call,clone_size,cdr3_nt,cdr3_aa
TRBJ2-5,TRBV7-2,.,few,TGTGCCAGCAGCTTAGACCCGGCGGGGGCTCCGTACTTC,CASSLDPAGAPYF
TRBJ1-2,TRBV11-2,TRBD1,.,TGTGCCAGCAACGACAGGGGCCGGGACTATGGCTACACCTTC,CASNDRGRDYGYTF
TRBJ2-7,TRBV6-2/TRBV6-3,.,.,TGTGCCAGCAGATTTGGTGGGACTGCCGACTACGAGCAGTACTTC,CASRFGGTADYEQYF
TRBJ1-2,TRBV9,.,.,TGTGCCAGCAGCGTAAGGGACAACTATGGCTACACCTTC,CASSVRDNYGYTF
TRBJ2-1,TRBV29-1,TRBD2,many,TGCAGCGCTGAGCGGGGCCCCGGCAATGAGCAGTTCTTC,CSAERGPGNEQFF
TRBJ1-5,TRBV20-1,.,.,TGCAGTGCTAGACTCCCGGAGGGCAATCAGCCCCAGCATTTT,CSARLPEGNQPQHF
TRBJ1-3,TRBV18,.,.,TGTGCCAGCTCACCCCCAACCGGGACTGGAAACACCATATATTTT,CASSPPTGTGNTIYF
TRBJ1-6,TRBV4-3,TRBD1,.,TGCGCCAGCAGCCAAGGGGCGGACAGGGACTCACCCCTCCACTTT,CASSQGADRDSPLHF
TRBJ1-2,TRBV18,.,few,TGTGCCAGCTCACCGGTCGGGGATAACTATGGCTACACCTTC,CASSPVGDNYGYTF
TRBJ1-2,TRBV20-1,.,.,TGCAGTGCCGTGACTGGTCCGCTGGGGGATGGCTACACCTTC,CSAVTGPLGDGYTF
TRBJ2-1,TRBV20-1,.,many,TGCAGTGCCATGGCGGGATCCCTCTACAATGAGCAGTTCTTC,CSAMAGSLYNEQFF
TRBJ1-1,TRBV6-1,.,.,TGTGCCAGCAGACGAGGAGAGAGGTACACTGAAGCTTTCTTT,CASRRGERYTEAFF
TRBJ2-7,TRBV15,TRBD2,few,TGTGCCACCAGCAGAGATCCAGCGGGAGGGAACGAGCAGTACTTC,CATSRDPAGGNEQYF
TRBJ2-7,TRBV10-3,.,.,TGTGCCATCGGGCAGAGCTCCTACGAGCAGTACTTC,CAIGQSSYEQYF
TRBJ2-2,TRBV5-1,.,.,TGCGCCAGCAGCTTGACGGTCAGGTCGAACACCGGGGAGCTGTTTTTT,CASSLTVRSNTGELFF
TRBJ2-5,TRBV4-2,.,.,TGTGCCAGCAGCCAAGATAGGGCGGGGGCCGGAGAGACCCAGTACTTC,CASSQDRAGAGETQYF
TRBJ2-3,TRBV20-1,.,few,TGCAGTGCTAGAGATCTGTGGGAAATTAGCACAGATACGCAGTATTTT,CSARDLWEISTDTQYF
TRBJ2-2,TRBV20-1,.,few,TGCAGTGCTAGGGAGTCGAACACCGGGGAGCTGTTTTTT,CSARESNTGELFF